The rows below give T cell receptor beta chains drawn from one sample of a study of T-cell reconstitution after alpha-beta-depleted transplantation in children. MiXCR, applied by TCRdb to the PCR reads, yields one record per CDR3 protein. The profile covers some 500,000 distinct CDR3 sequences, with approximately 20% appearing a single time and 2.5% to 4% taken by the ten largest. Sequences were derived from PBMCs from the stem cell graft donor, sampled from the stem cell graft. The receptors here all came from a human donor who donated a stem cell graft to a child with acute lymphoblastic leukemia. CDR3s include the opening cysteine and the closing phenylalanine or tryptophan. D genes are given only for firm matches. The size field is filled for only some rows; it gives once, few, many or a size class.

d_call clone_size j_call v_call cdr3_aa cdr3_nt
NA NA TRBJ2-7 TRBV6-5 CASSSQAYEQYF TGTGCCAGCAGTTCTCAGGCCTACGAGCAGTACTTC
NA NA TRBJ2-5 TRBV7-9 CASSPGPTKGPQETQYF TGTGCCAGCAGCCCCGGCCCCACAAAGGGCCCCCAAGAGACCCAGTACTTC
TRBD2 many TRBJ2-1 TRBV5-1 CASSPGTSANYNEQFF TGCGCCAGCAGCCCGGGGACTAGCGCAAACTACAATGAGCAGTTCTTC
NA few TRBJ2-1 TRBV3-1 CASSSPGVYEQFF TGTGCCAGCAGCTCCCCCGGGGTCTATGAGCAGTTCTTC
TRBD1 NA TRBJ1-5 TRBV7-2 CASSRQGEQPQHF TGTGCCAGCAGTAGACAGGGAGAACAGCCCCAGCATTTT
NA few TRBJ1-5 TRBV24-1 CATSVTTSNQPQHF TGTGCCACCAGTGTAACGACATCCAATCAGCCCCAGCATTTT
NA few TRBJ2-1 TRBV6-5 CASEANNEQFF TGTGCCAGCGAGGCGAACAATGAGCAGTTCTTC
TRBD1 few TRBJ1-4 TRBV5-1 CASSSYQGAPNEKLFF TGCGCCAGCAGCTCTTACCAGGGGGCTCCTAATGAAAAACTGTTTTTT
NA many TRBJ2-1 TRBV11-2 CASSFYSGSNEQFF TGTGCCAGCAGCTTTTACTCGGGATCCAATGAGCAGTTCTTC
TRBD1 NA TRBJ1-2 TRBV6-5 CASSYNRGGGNYGYTF TGTGCCAGCAGTTACAACAGGGGCGGGGGAAACTATGGCTACACCTTC
NA few TRBJ2-1 TRBV14 CASSQGPDAAVYNEQFF TGTGCCAGCAGCCAAGGGCCCGACGCGGCGGTTTACAATGAGCAGTTCTTC
TRBD2 NA TRBJ2-7 TRBV5-1 CASSREGLAGGPYYEQYF TGCGCCAGCAGTCGTGAGGGACTAGCGGGAGGGCCCTACTACGAGCAGTACTTC
TRBD2 few TRBJ2-5 TRBV5-6 CASSFRTSEETQYF TGTGCCAGCAGCTTCAGGACTAGCGAAGAGACCCAGTACTTC
NA few TRBJ1-2 TRBV7-9 CASSLAGRGPYGYTF TGTGCCAGCAGCTTAGCGGGACGGGGCCCCTATGGCTACACCTTC
NA few TRBJ1-1 TRBV5-1 CASSFAQGRREAFF TGCGCCAGCAGCTTCGCGCAGGGAAGACGAGAAGCTTTCTTT
NA few TRBJ1-1 TRBV7-9 CASSSLVGGRAEAFF TGTGCCAGCAGCTCTCTTGTTGGAGGGAGGGCTGAAGCTTTCTTT
NA NA TRBJ1-1 TRBV5-1 CASSLVRDNTEAFF TGCGCCAGCAGCTTGGTCCGGGACAACACTGAAGCTTTCTTT
NA NA TRBJ1-2 TRBV5-6 CASSLEGSGYGYTF TGTGCCAGCAGCTTGGAAGGGTCGGGCTATGGCTACACCTTC
TRBD2 few TRBJ2-1 TRBV9 CASTPGGGNEQFF TGTGCCAGCACCCCGGGAGGGGGCAATGAGCAGTTCTTC
TRBD2 few TRBJ2-5 TRBV5-1 CASSFGLAGPGETQYF TGCGCCAGCAGCTTCGGACTAGCGGGGCCGGGAGAGACCCAGTACTTC
NA few TRBJ1-4 TRBV5-1 CASSPGHYNEKLFF TGCGCCAGCAGCCCCGGACACTACAATGAAAAACTGTTTTTT
TRBD2 many TRBJ2-1 TRBV5-1 CASRLSGSSYNEQFF TGTGCCAGCAGGCTTAGCGGGAGTTCCTACAATGAGCAGTTCTTC
NA NA TRBJ2-5 TRBV15 CATKGMQETQYF TGTGCCACCAAAGGGATGCAAGAGACCCAGTACTTC
NA few TRBJ2-7 TRBV20-1 CSARDPDSTSYEQYF TGCAGTGCTAGAGATCCCGACAGTACCTCCTACGAGCAGTACTTC